The sequence of this T cell receptor (beta chain) was determined in a study of T cell changes during pregnancy in multiple sclerosis. The table came from immunoSEQ multiplex PCR; TCRdb's copy has only in-frame clones and leaves some out. The table includes more than 55,000 clones, around nine tenths detected once. The CDR3 sequence is 13 residues long. Unmatched junction bases numbered 9, after V lost 1 base and J lost 12 bases. Germline assignment: CDR1 MNHNS and CDR2 SASEGT. The starting material was peripheral blood, obtained in the first trimester of pregnancy. The gene calls are TRBV6-1 and TRBJ2-7, with TRBD2 matching over 7 bases. This TCR derives from a female donor in good health, enrolled as a control in a pregnancy study. The CDR3 protein is CASSEGRGRVLYF. The CDR3 DNA is TGTGCCAGCAGTGAAGGACGGGGGAGGGTATTGTACTTC.